This entry lists 14 T cell receptor beta chains sequenced from one sample in a study of cytomegalovirus exposure and HLA in healthy donors. The PCR had 60 Vbeta and 13 Jbeta primers. Assay used: immunoSEQ multiplex PCR; TCRdb lists only in-frame clones, some missing. This table holds about 200,000 clones, nearly 80% found once. The sample comprised PBMCs. Source of these receptors: a male donor in good health and CMV-seronegative.

In the case of this clone: The junction shows a germline mismatch at one end, possibly a read error. The V gene is TRBV7-9, the J gene TRBJ1-2; 7 bases are shared with TRBD1. CDR3 length: 12 amino acids. CDR1 and CDR2 (germline): SEHNR, FQNEAQ (reference sequence). CDR3 in DNA: TGTTCCAGCAGCCTAGGGGGCGAGGGCTACACCTTC. Residues: CSSSLGGEGYTF.

This chain connects TRBV6-1 to TRBJ2-7; TRBD2 agrees at 10 bases. CDR3 length: 15 amino acids. The germline V gene encodes CDR1 MNHNS and CDR2 SASEGT. V shed 7 bases and J 6 bases; nucleotides not matched to a gene: 12. The DNA of the CDR3 is TGTGCCAGCACCGGACTAGCGGTAGTTGGTCGCGAGCAGTACTTC. Translated, it gives CASTGLAVVGREQYF.

There are a few counts of this clone. The chain employs TRBV11-2 and TRBJ1-4; D call uncertain. CDR3 length: 12 residues. Between the trimmed V and J ends, which lost 5 bases and 5 bases, there was a span of 6 bases. The germline V gene has CDR1 SGHAT and CDR2 FQNNGV. As DNA, the CDR3 is TGTGCCAGCAGCCTTAGAAATGAAAAACTGTTTTTT. This translates into CASSLRNEKLFF. The whole variable domain, remainder taken from reference TRBV11-2 and TRBJ1-4, is EAGVAQSPRYKIIEKRQSVAFWCNPISGHATLYWYQQILGQGPKLLIQFQNNGVVDDSQLPKDRFSAERLKGVDSTLKIQPAKLEDSAVYLCASSLRNEKLFFGSGTQLSVL.

V is TRBV9 and J is TRBJ2-3; TRBD2 might be the D (5 bases). Trimming took 0 bases from V and 3 from J, leaving 17 bases between them. Germline V gives CDR1 SGDLS, CDR2 YYNGEE. CDR3 size: 17 residues. CDR3 amino acids: CASSVATGFQRTDTQYF. CDR3 DNA: TGTGCCAGCAGCGTAGCTACGGGATTCCAGAGGACAGATACGCAGTATTTT.

CDR3 nucleotide sequence: TGTGCCAGTAGTAGCCAGGGACAGGGGATCACAGATACGCAGTATTTT. It translates to CASSSQGQGITDTQYF. The chain carries TRBV19 and TRBJ2-3; 10 bases are a match to TRBD1. The germline gives CDR1 LNHDA, CDR2 SQIVND (reference sequence). The junction had 6 bases not matched to a gene; V was cut back by 4 bases and J by 2 bases. The CDR3 contains 16 residues.

V is TRBV6-5 and J is TRBJ2-3; 9 bases map to TRBD1. The V gene's germline CDR1 is MNHEY and CDR2 SVGAGI. There are 14 residues in the CDR3. The trim removed 7 bases at V and 5 bases at J, leaving 7 bases unmatched. DNA for the CDR3: TGTGCCAGCACAAAGGGACAGGGAATAGATACGCAGTATTTT. Translation gives CASTKGQGIDTQYF.

This sequence joins TRBV5-1 and TRBJ2-2; 12 positions agree with TRBD2. The CDR3 has 16 amino acids. Unmatched junction bases numbered 3, after V lost 4 bases and J lost 2 bases. CDR1 and CDR2 from the germline V gene are SGHRS and YFSETQ. The CDR3 nucleotides read TGCGCCAGCAGCGTACTAGCGGGAGGAAACACCGGGGAGCTGTTTTTT. Protein sequence: CASSVLAGGNTGELFF.

V usage is TRBV4-3 and J usage is TRBJ2-3, with a weak D call TRBD1 (6 bases). V was shortened by 3 bases and J by 5 bases, with 18 bases between the two germline ends. In germline, CDR1 is LGHNA, CDR2 YSLEER. This CDR3 comprises 16 residues. The CDR3 DNA reads TGCGCCAGCAGCCACCAAGGACAGATTCAATTAGATACGCAGTATTTT. Its protein is CASSHQGQIQLDTQYF.

CDR3 nucleotides: TGTGCCAGCAGACAGGGGTCGGACTACGAGCAGTACTTC. It codes for CASRQGSDYEQYF. The chain couples TRBV6-1 to TRBJ2-7; TRBD1 matches 7 bases. CDR3 length equals 13 residues. V lost 6 bases to trimming and J lost 3 bases; unmatched junction nucleotides: 5. The germline V gene encodes CDR1 MNHNS and CDR2 SASEGT.

This clone was counted a single time. The chain recombines TRBV5-1 with TRBJ2-5; 9 bases fit TRBD1. Germline V lookup: CDR1 SGHRS, CDR2 YFSETQ. The CDR3 runs to 14 residues. The V and J ends lost 4 bases and 7 bases, in that order; junction bases with no gene match: 8. CDR3 coding DNA: TGCGCCAGCAGCACAGGGGGCGGAATCGGGACCCAGTACTTC. This sequence encodes CASSTGGGIGTQYF.

The J gene is TRBJ2-2, the V gene TRBV10-3, with a possible D match to TRBD1 (6 bases). The germline V gene has CDR1 ENHRY and CDR2 SYGVKD. The CDR3 runs 15 residues. V shed 8 bases and J shed 6 bases, with 19 bases lying between them. This chain's CDR3 is CAIGGGVGASGELFF. The DNA of the CDR3 is TGTGCCATCGGGGGTGGAGTGGGGGCGTCCGGGGAGCTGTTTTTT.

J is TRBJ2-7 and V is TRBV27; TRBD2 aligns across 13 bases. From germline, CDR1 is MNHEY and CDR2 SMNVEV (reference sequence). This CDR3 is built from 15 residues. V gave up 2 bases and J gave up 5 bases; unmatched junction bases: 3. CDR3 sequence (DNA): TGTGCCAGCAGTTTAGCAGGACTAGCGGGAGACGAGCAGTACTTC. Its protein is CASSLAGLAGDEQYF.

The chain has TRBV19 and TRBJ1-1; 12 bases agree with TRBD1. Germline V gene sequence: CDR1 LNHDA, CDR2 SQIVND (reference sequence). This CDR3 contains 13 residues. With V trimmed by 7 bases and J by 6 bases, 3 bases remained unmatched. The CDR3 nucleotides read TGTGCCAGTACCGGGGACAGGGGGCCTGAAGCTTTCTTT. Encoded protein: CASTGDRGPEAFF.

As for this clone: Other DNA sequences in the same sample also yield this CDR3. The V call is TRBV5-1, the J call TRBJ2-1, with 8 bases fitting TRBD1. CDR3 length equals 16 residues. The ends lost 0 bases at V and 3 bases at J; junction bases unmatched: 5. Looked up from germline, CDR1 is SGHRS and CDR2 is YFSETQ. CDR3 DNA sequence: TGCGCCAGCAGCTTGGCAGCAGGGGGCTTCTACAATGAGCAGTTCTTC. This codes for CASSLAAGGFYNEQFF.